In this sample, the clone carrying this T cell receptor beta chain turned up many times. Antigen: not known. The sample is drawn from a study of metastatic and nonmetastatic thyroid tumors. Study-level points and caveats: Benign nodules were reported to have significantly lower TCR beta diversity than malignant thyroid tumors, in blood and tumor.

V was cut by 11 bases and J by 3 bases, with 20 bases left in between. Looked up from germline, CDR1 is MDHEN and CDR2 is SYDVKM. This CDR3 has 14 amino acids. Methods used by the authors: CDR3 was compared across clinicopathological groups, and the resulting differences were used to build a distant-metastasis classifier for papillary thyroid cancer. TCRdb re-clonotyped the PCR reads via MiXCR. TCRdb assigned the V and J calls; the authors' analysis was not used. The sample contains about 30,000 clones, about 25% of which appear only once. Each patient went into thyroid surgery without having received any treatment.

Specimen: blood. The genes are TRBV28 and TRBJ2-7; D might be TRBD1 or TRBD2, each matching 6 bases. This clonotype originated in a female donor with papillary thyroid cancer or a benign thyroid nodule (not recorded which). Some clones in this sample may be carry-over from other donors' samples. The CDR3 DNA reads TGTGCCTCATTCCAAGGGGGGTCCTTCTACGAGCAGTACTTC. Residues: CASFQGGSFYEQYF. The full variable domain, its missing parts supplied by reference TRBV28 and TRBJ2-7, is DVKVTQSSRYLVKRTGEKVFLECVQDMDHENMFWYRQDPGLGLRLIYFSYDVKMKEKGDIPEGYSVSREKKERFSLILESASTNQTSMYLCASFQGGSFYEQYFGPGTRLTVT.